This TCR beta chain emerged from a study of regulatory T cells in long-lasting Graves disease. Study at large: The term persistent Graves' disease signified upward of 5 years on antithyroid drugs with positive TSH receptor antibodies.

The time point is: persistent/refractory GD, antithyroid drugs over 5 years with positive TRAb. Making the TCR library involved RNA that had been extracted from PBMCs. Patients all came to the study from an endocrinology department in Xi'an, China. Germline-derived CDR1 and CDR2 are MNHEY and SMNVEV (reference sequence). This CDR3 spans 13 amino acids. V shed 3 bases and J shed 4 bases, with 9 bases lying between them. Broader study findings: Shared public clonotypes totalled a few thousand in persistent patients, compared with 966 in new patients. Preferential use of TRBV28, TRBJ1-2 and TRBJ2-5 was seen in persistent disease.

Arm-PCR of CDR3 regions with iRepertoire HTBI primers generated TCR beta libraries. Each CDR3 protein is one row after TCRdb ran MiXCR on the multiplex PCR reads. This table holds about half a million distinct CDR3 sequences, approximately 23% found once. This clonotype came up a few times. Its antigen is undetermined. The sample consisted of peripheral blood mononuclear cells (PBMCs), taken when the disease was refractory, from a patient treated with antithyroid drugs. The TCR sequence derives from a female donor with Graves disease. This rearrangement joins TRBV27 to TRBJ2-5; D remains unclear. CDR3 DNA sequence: TGTGCCAGCAGTTTCGGGCAGCCAGAGACCCAGTACTTC. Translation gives CASSFGQPETQYF.